This TCR beta chain came from a study of blood T cells in healthy people across ages. Study findings and constraints: Per million T cells, the diversity of TCR beta decreased roughly linearly as age advanced.

As concerns this clonotype: Its target is not known.

A second 7 to 11 cycle PCR used barcoded and J-beta primers. TCRdb recomputed calls from the 5' RACE reads with MiXCR, one row per CDR3 protein. Here the sample spans roughly 680,000 distinct CDR3 sequences, about 51% being singletons. This sequence was found in an elderly woman in good health. The sample was blood.

The CDR3 nucleotides are TGTGCCAGCAGCTTGGGGCCGGAACAGCAAGAGACCCAGTACTTC. Protein product: CASSLGPEQQETQYF. The chain links TRBV5-5 to TRBJ2-5; D remains ambiguous. The CDR3 consists of 15 residues. V lost 0 bases, J lost 2 bases, and 11 bases lay in between. Germline CDR1 and CDR2: SGHKS and YYEKEE (reference sequence).